One TCR beta chain is described in this entry. Only in-frame clones appear in the TCRdb table, and some are missing; sequencing was by immunoSEQ multiplex PCR. This table holds more than 55,000 clones, roughly 90% found once. V shed 5 bases, J shed 0 bases, and the junction held 7 bases outside the gene matches. Germline V lookup: CDR1 LNHDA, CDR2 SQIVND (reference sequence). The CDR3 is 15 residues long. The sample is drawn from a study of T cell changes during pregnancy in multiple sclerosis. The source material was peripheral blood, sampled in the second trimester of pregnancy. This clonotype was obtained from a female donor with multiple sclerosis, enrolled in a pregnancy study. The chain carries TRBV19 and TRBJ2-7; 7 bases match TRBD2. In nucleotides, the CDR3 is TGTGCCAGTAGTTCAAGCGGGGTTGCCTCCTACGAGCAGTACTTC. This codes for CASSSSGVASYEQYF.